These 30 T cell receptor beta chains originate from one sample sequenced in a study of blood T cell repertoires in COVID-19. Clones were read by immunoSEQ multiplex PCR, and TCRdb kept only the in-frame ones, dropping some. The sample holds about 95,000 clones; roughly 79% are singletons and the top ten take roughly 4.8%. What was sequenced was peripheral blood. The receptor source for this set is a man older than 75 with COVID-19, enrolled during active disease.

This chain connects TRBV5-1 to TRBJ1-6, with D maybe TRBD1 (6 bases). Germline lookup yields CDR1 SGHRS and CDR2 YFSETQ. With 0 bases removed from V and 7 bases from J, the gap between germline ends came to 11 bases. This CDR3 is built from 15 residues. The CDR3 DNA is TGCGCCAGCAGCTTGGTGGGGGCCGGGAATTCACCCCTCCACTTT. It specifies CASSLVGAGNSPLHF. The full variable domain, its missing parts supplied by reference TRBV5-1 and TRBJ1-6, is KAGVTQTPRYLIKTRGQQVTLSCSPISGHRSVSWYQQTPGQGLQFLFEYFSETQRNKGNFPGRFSGRQFSNSRSEMNVSTLELGDSALYLCASSLVGAGNSPLHFGNGTRLTVT.

V is TRBV28 and J is TRBJ2-7; D is possibly TRBD2 (5 bases). Trimming stripped 5 bases from V and 0 bases from J, with 11 bases between. Germline CDR1 is MDHEN and CDR2 is SYDVKM. CDR3 length equals 14 residues. The CDR3 sequence is CASSPPGGSYEQYF. CDR3 coding DNA: TGTGCCAGCAGTCCCCCCGGAGGCTCCTACGAGCAGTACTTC.

In this sample, this clone turned up once. This sequence joins TRBV7-2 and TRBJ1-4; weak D call: TRBD1 (6 bases). Germline V gives CDR1 SGHTA, CDR2 FQGNSA. This CDR3 has 14 amino acids. The V end lost 2 bases, the J end lost 11 bases, and 15 bases lay between the germline ends. The CDR3, as DNA: TGTGCCAGCAGCTTATCTAGAGGACAGCAGAAACTGTTTTTT. Amino acids: CASSLSRGQQKLFF.

The chain uses TRBV5-6 and TRBJ2-3, with TRBD2 matching over 7 bases. The CDR3 covers 16 residues. The germline gives CDR1 SGHDT, CDR2 YYEEEE. The ends lost 4 bases at V and 0 bases at J; junction bases unmatched: 8. The CDR3 reads CASSRIRGVSTDTQYF. DNA for the CDR3: TGTGCCAGCAGCAGGATTCGGGGGGTTAGCACAGATACGCAGTATTTT. Together with reference TRBV5-6 and TRBJ2-3, the CDR3 gives the full variable domain: DAGVTQSPTHLIKTRGQQVTLRCSPKSGHDTVSWYQQALGQGPQFIFQYYEEEERQRGNFPDRFSGHQFPNYSSELNVNALLLGDSALYLCASSRIRGVSTDTQYFGPGTRLTVL.

The chain carries TRBV10-3 and TRBJ1-2; 10 bases line up with TRBD1. Looked up from germline, CDR1 is ENHRY and CDR2 is SYGVKD. J lost 2 bases, V lost 6 bases, and 6 bases had no gene match. This CDR3 is 15 amino acids long. The CDR3: CAISAGQGTNYGYTF. The DNA for the CDR3 is TGTGCCATCAGCGCGGGACAGGGGACCAACTATGGCTACACCTTC.

This clone is medium-sized within its sample. This sequence joins TRBV7-9 and TRBJ2-7; tentative D call: TRBD2 (5 bases). Germline V CDR1 and CDR2: SEHNR, FQNEAQ (reference sequence). CDR3 size: 13 residues. V was clipped by 3 bases and J by 2 bases, with 8 bases between them. Written as DNA, the CDR3 is TGTGCCAGCAGCTTCGGGGTTACCTACGAGCAGTACTTC. Translation: CASSFGVTYEQYF.

The J gene is TRBJ2-1, the V gene TRBV5-1; 11 positions agree with TRBD2. The CDR3 totals 15 residues. Germline V lookup: CDR1 SGHRS, CDR2 YFSETQ. Trimming took 3 bases from V and 5 from J; bases not matched to a gene: 4. The CDR3 region is CASSSLAGVHNEQFF. The CDR3 region has the DNA TGCGCCAGCAGCTCACTAGCGGGAGTTCACAATGAGCAGTTCTTC.

Only a few counts were recorded for this clone. J is TRBJ1-5 and V is TRBV15; maybe TRBD1 (5 bases). The germline V gene encodes CDR1 LNHNV and CDR2 YYDKDF (reference sequence). V was pared by 1 base and J by 5 bases, with 27 bases between. This CDR3 is 20 amino acids long. This CDR3 reads CATSRVTGLVSRAPDQPQHF. CDR3 bases: TGTGCCACCAGCAGAGTTACAGGTCTGGTATCAAGGGCACCCGATCAGCCCCAGCATTTT.

This chain joins TRBV19 and TRBJ1-2; 9 bases line up with TRBD1. The V segment lost 8 bases and the J segment 9 bases; nucleotides outside the gene matches: 7. Germline V gene sequence: CDR1 LNHDA, CDR2 SQIVND (reference sequence). CDR3 length equals 12 residues. The CDR3 here is CASGDRAASYTF. DNA of the CDR3: TGTGCCAGTGGGGACAGGGCGGCGAGCTACACCTTC. The variable domain in full, completed from reference TRBV19 and TRBJ1-2, reads DGGITQSPKYLFRKEGQNVTLSCEQNLNHDAMYWYRQDPGQGLRLIYYSQIVNDFQKGDIAEGYSVSREKKESFPLTVTSAQKNPTAFYLCASGDRAASYTFGSGTRLTVV.

The chain has TRBV11-3 and TRBJ2-5; 13 positions match TRBD2. This CDR3 comprises 16 residues. J gave up 1 base and V 5 bases, and 4 bases lay outside the gene matches. Germline V gene lookup returns CDR1 SGHNT and CDR2 YENEEA. Here the CDR3 DNA reads TGTGCCAGCAGCCTCCGACTAGCGGGGGGCCAAGAGACCCAGTACTTC. This gives the protein CASSLRLAGGQETQYF. The complete variable domain, with remaining parts taken from reference TRBV11-3 and TRBJ2-5, reads EAGVVQSPRYKIIEKKQPVAFWCNPISGHNTLYWYLQNLGQGPELLIRYENEEAVDDSQLPKDRFSAERLKGVDSTLKIQPAELGDSAVYLCASSLRLAGGQETQYFGPGTRLLVL.

The J gene is TRBJ2-3, the V gene TRBV6-5, with D possibly TRBD2 on 5 matching bases. There are 15 residues in the CDR3. Germline CDR1 MNHEY, CDR2 SVGAGI. V lost 4 bases and J 6 bases, leaving 17 bases between the germline ends. The CDR3 spells CASSSGFGVGDTQYF. In DNA form, the CDR3 reads TGTGCCAGCAGTTCGGGGTTCGGAGTAGGCGATACGCAGTATTTT.

This CDR3 is CASRRQTGGWGTGELFF. CDR3 nucleotides: TGTGCCAGCAGGCGACAGACAGGGGGCTGGGGAACCGGGGAGCTGTTTTTT. This rearrangement joins TRBV6-6 to TRBJ2-2; 10 bases agree with TRBD1. Germline values: CDR1 MNHNY, CDR2 SVGAGI (reference sequence). The CDR3 contains 17 residues. Losses at the gene ends were 6 bases for V and 5 bases for J; bases not matched to a gene: 12.

The rearrangement joins TRBV6-6 to TRBJ2-1, with 8 bases aligning to TRBD1. From germline, CDR1 is MNHNY and CDR2 SVGAGI (reference sequence). CDR3 length equals 15 residues. Trimming at V came to 6 bases and at J to 6 bases, leaving 10 bases not matched to a gene. CDR3 nucleotide sequence: TGTGCCAGCAGAACCGGGACAGGTCAAGGCAATGAGCAGTTCTTC. Residues: CASRTGTGQGNEQFF.

Regarding this clone: Its ends do not fully match the called genes, so a read error is possible. V and J are TRBV5-6 and TRBJ1-6; no reliable D call. Germline loops: CDR1 SGHDT, CDR2 YYEEEE. This CDR3 contains 18 residues. As DNA, the CDR3 is TGTGCCAGCAGCTTCGGATTAATCGAGGGAGGCCCCGCCCGTTTTGCGGACTTT. Its protein is CASSFGLIEGGPARFADF.

Many counts were recorded for this clone. The chain recombines TRBV6-2 or TRBV6-3 with TRBJ2-7; 8 nucleotides match TRBD2. Trimming cost V 2 bases and J 4 bases; bases outside gene matches: 7. The CDR3 covers 15 residues. Germline CDR1 and CDR2: MNHEY and SVGEGT. The CDR3 loop reads CASSYPRLATYEQYF. The CDR3 DNA reads as TGTGCCAGCAGTTACCCGAGACTAGCGACTTACGAGCAGTACTTC.

This clone was recorded a few times. This chain uses TRBV7-2 with TRBJ2-5; TRBD2 aligns across 9 bases. This CDR3 comprises 16 residues. The ends lost 2 bases at V and 5 bases at J; junction bases unmatched: 9. The germline V gene has CDR1 SGHTA and CDR2 FQGNSA. The CDR3 reads CASSLLAGGLRETQYF. The CDR3 DNA reads as TGTGCCAGCAGCTTACTGGCGGGGGGGCTTCGTGAGACCCAGTACTTC.

The chain employs TRBV3-1 (or the pseudogene TRBV3-2) and TRBJ1-1; D ambiguous. V shed 4 bases and J shed 1 base, with 13 bases lying between them. This CDR3 contains 15 residues. CDR1 and CDR2 (germline): LGHDT, YNNKEL (reference sequence). This CDR3 is CASSPRSNKNTEAFF. CDR3 bases: TGTGCCAGCAGCCCTCGGTCCAATAAGAACACTGAAGCTTTCTTT.

V is TRBV30 and J is TRBJ1-1; D remains ambiguous. V lost 2 bases to trimming and J lost 5 bases, with 6 bases between them. CDR1 is GTSNPN, CDR2 SVGIG, per germline (reference sequence). The CDR3 consists of 11 residues. This chain's CDR3 is CAWSRVTEAFF. The CDR3 DNA reads TGTGCCTGGAGTAGAGTAACTGAAGCTTTCTTT.

This clone appeared a few times. In DNA form, the CDR3 reads TGTGCCAGCAGAATGGACAGGTCCTACGAGCAGTACTTC. Translating it yields CASRMDRSYEQYF. The chain employs TRBV27 and TRBJ2-7; TRBD1 agrees at 7 bases. J was trimmed by 1 base and V by 6 bases; bases with no gene match: 3. This CDR3 contains 13 residues. Germline lookup yields CDR1 MNHEY and CDR2 SMNVEV (reference sequence).

This CDR3 is CASSYGGQKGSYEQYF. CDR3 nucleotides: TGTGCCAGCAGTTACGGCGGACAGAAAGGCTCCTACGAGCAGTACTTC. V usage is TRBV6-6 and J usage is TRBJ2-7, with D maybe TRBD1 (6 bases). The germline V gene encodes CDR1 MNHNY and CDR2 SVGAGI (reference sequence). The CDR3 totals 16 residues. The V and J ends lost 2 bases and 0 bases respectively, with 14 bases between them.

This chain joins TRBV5-4 and TRBJ2-3; 9 nucleotides agree with TRBD2. The CDR3 runs 16 residues. With 2 bases clipped from V and 5 bases from J, the junction kept 9 bases outside the gene matches. Germline CDR1 is SGHNT and CDR2 is YYREEE (reference sequence). Written as DNA, the CDR3 is TGTGCCAGCAGCTTTCTGGGTAGCGGGAGAGGAGATACGCAGTATTTT. Protein sequence: CASSFLGSGRGDTQYF.

The chain joins TRBV6-5 to TRBJ2-5; a possible D gene is TRBD2 (5 bases). The CDR3 totals 15 residues. Germline CDR1 and CDR2: MNHEY and SVGAGI. The germline V and J ends were trimmed by 1 base and 5 bases, with 14 bases remaining between them. CDR3 in DNA: TGTGCCAGCAGTTACTTCCGGTCGGGATATGAGACCCAGTACTTC. It is translated as CASSYFRSGYETQYF.

This sequence joins TRBV19 and TRBJ1-2; D is perhaps TRBD1 (5 bases). Germline V gives CDR1 LNHDA, CDR2 SQIVND (reference sequence). The CDR3 contains 14 residues. V shed 8 bases and J shed 3 bases, with 16 bases lying between them. CDR3 coding DNA: TGTGCCAGTCAGCGTCAGGGCCCTTACTATGGCTACACCTTC. Protein: CASQRQGPYYGYTF.

The CDR3 DNA sequence: TGTGCCAGCAGAACTAGCGGGAGGGCCTACGAGCAGTACTTC. As protein: CASRTSGRAYEQYF. The chain uses TRBV27 and TRBJ2-7; 13 positions agree with TRBD2. This CDR3 spans 14 amino acids. The V and J ends lost 6 bases and 2 bases, in that order; junction bases with no gene match: 1. Germline CDR1 and CDR2: MNHEY and SMNVEV (reference sequence).

V gene TRBV3-1 (or the pseudogene TRBV3-2) combines with J gene TRBJ2-1; the match to TRBD2 covers 9 bases. V trimming: 3 bases; J trimming: 6 bases; junction bases outside the gene matches: 6. Germline V gene data show CDR1 as LGHDT and CDR2 as YNNKEL (reference sequence). The CDR3 has 15 residues. The CDR3 DNA reads as TGTGCCAGCAGCCACACCGGGACTAGCCTCAATGAGCAGTTCTTC. Translation gives CASSHTGTSLNEQFF.

CDR3 amino acids: CASSYSAGQRTSPLHF. The CDR3, as DNA: TGTGCCAGCAGTTACTCTGCGGGACAGAGGACTTCACCCCTCCACTTT. The rearrangement joins TRBV6-5 to TRBJ1-6, with 7 nucleotides matching TRBD1. Looked up from germline, CDR1 is MNHEY and CDR2 is SVGAGI. The CDR3 runs 16 residues. J lost 9 bases, V lost 0 bases, and 8 bases had no gene match.

Of note for this clone: One junction end does not reproduce the germline sequence, and a read error may be involved. This chain connects TRBV7-9 to TRBJ2-5, with 7 bases that match TRBD1. The CDR3 is made up of 16 amino acids. Germline V CDR1 and CDR2: SEHNR, FQNEAQ (reference sequence). The DNA for the CDR3 is TGTGCCAGTAGCTTAGGAACACAGGGGATCCAAGAGACCCAGTACTTC. This encodes CASSLGTQGIQETQYF.

The chain links TRBV4-3 to TRBJ1-3; D is ambiguous. CDR1 is LGHNA and CDR2 is YSLEER in the germline V gene. The V end was cut by 5 bases, the J end by 3 bases, with 8 bases between. CDR3 length: 13 residues. CDR3 loop: CASSMSVGNTIYF. The CDR3 DNA sequence: TGCGCCAGCAGCATGAGTGTTGGAAACACCATATATTTT.

The rearrangement uses TRBV30 and TRBJ1-1, with D uncertain. The germline gives CDR1 GTSNPN, CDR2 SVGIG (reference sequence). The CDR3 sequence is 11 residues long. Trimming left V 1 base short and J 8 bases short, with 8 bases between. CDR3 DNA sequence: TGTGCCTGGAGTGCCACTCGGGAAGCTTTCTTT. Protein: CAWSATREAFF.

The rearrangement links TRBV11-2 to TRBJ2-7; a weak D match, TRBD2 (6 bases). Trimming pared 0 bases from V and 0 bases from J, leaving 24 bases between. Germline V CDR1 and CDR2: SGHAT, FQNNGV. The CDR3 has 20 residues. The CDR3 protein is CASSLERAVSGVGGSYEQYF. CDR3 nucleotide sequence: TGTGCCAGCAGCTTAGAACGCGCCGTATCGGGGGTAGGAGGCTCCTACGAGCAGTACTTC.